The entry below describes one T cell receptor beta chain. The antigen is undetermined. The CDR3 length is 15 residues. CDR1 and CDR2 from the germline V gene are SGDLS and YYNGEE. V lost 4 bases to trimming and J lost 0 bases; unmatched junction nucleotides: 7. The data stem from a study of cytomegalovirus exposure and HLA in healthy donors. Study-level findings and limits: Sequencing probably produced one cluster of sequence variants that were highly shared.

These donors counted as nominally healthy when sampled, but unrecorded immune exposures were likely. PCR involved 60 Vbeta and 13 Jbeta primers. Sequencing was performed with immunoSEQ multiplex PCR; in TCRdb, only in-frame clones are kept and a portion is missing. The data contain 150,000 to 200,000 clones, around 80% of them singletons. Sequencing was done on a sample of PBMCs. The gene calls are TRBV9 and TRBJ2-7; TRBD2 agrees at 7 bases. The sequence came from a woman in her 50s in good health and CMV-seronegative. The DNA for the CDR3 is TGTGCCAGCAGCTCCATAGCGGGTCACTCCTACGAGCAGTACTTC. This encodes CASSSIAGHSYEQYF.